This T cell receptor (beta chain) originates from a study of cytomegalovirus exposure and HLA in healthy donors (dated by TCRdb to about 2017). Background on the whole study: According to a later analysis, the 120 or so validation repertoires were produced on the same platform as the roughly 720 repertoires of the first cohort. The study aimed to test whether cataloging public T cell receptors could reveal signatures of past pathogen exposure. Besides the first cohort of around 670 subjects, a separate validation cohort made up of 120 or so different subjects was used. To predict cytomegalovirus infection status, the study combined high-throughput TCR immunosequencing, statistical association of individual TCRs with disease status, and machine learning. Points the paper makes about the study in general: The classifier was reported to diagnose cytomegalovirus status with high specificity and sensitivity in both the original cohort and the validation cohort. While some public TCRs were present in many individuals, most TCR sequences turned up only very rarely across donors. In a later analysis, TCRs clustered in the first cohort were found to also tend to co-occur in the 120 or so validation repertoires, with 90% to 95% of cluster scores above 0. In vitro tests confirmed that a few of the cytomegalovirus-associated TCR beta chains recognize cytomegalovirus antigens. In the study, approximately 160 TCR beta chains were listed as associated with cytomegalovirus. A later analysis lacked HLA typing for the validation cohort, so it scored co-occurrence in that cohort across all 110 or so repertoires. It was suggested by the authors that the approach could potentially be generalized to other disease states and immunological phenotypes.

About this clone itself: Its antigen specificity is not known. Per-nucleotide qualities are absent, and no much larger clonotype sits a single base away.

Separate from the approximately 700-subject first cohort, the validation cohort of 120 subjects was the group to which the donors belonged. The library was prepared using the immunoSEQ multiplex PCR assay. In the authors' own workflow: A statistical classification framework was built for diagnosing cytomegalovirus status from the catalog of TCR beta chain sequences. Entries here come from immuneACCESS through TCRdb and include only in-frame sequences with V and J called. Some clones fail to appear in such tables; in the studies checked, an unresolved V gene covers under half of the shortfall, and the cause of the remainder is unknown. The D gene and trimming were derived from the DNA, and the V and J assignments and clone size from that table. The sample profile shows 120,000 or so clones; roughly 89% of them were found once. The top ten hold about 2.1% of the sample. Ends trimmed: V by 5 bases, J by 7 bases; bases unmatched to a gene: 10. The cysteine opens and the phenylalanine closes a CDR3 of 14 amino acids. Of the read, only the CDR3 DNA is kept; its 42 bases are in frame from base 1. The germline V gene gives CDR1 as SGHAT and CDR2 as FQNNGV.

This TCR derives from a woman aged 18-29 years in good health and CMV-seronegative. Sample: PBMCs. Recombination joined TRBV11-2 with TRBJ2-7, with TRBD1 matching 8 junction bases. At the DNA level, the sequence is TGTGCCAGCAGCCTGGACAGGGTTTTAGGGGAGCAGTACTTC. Protein translation: CASSLDRVLGEQYF.